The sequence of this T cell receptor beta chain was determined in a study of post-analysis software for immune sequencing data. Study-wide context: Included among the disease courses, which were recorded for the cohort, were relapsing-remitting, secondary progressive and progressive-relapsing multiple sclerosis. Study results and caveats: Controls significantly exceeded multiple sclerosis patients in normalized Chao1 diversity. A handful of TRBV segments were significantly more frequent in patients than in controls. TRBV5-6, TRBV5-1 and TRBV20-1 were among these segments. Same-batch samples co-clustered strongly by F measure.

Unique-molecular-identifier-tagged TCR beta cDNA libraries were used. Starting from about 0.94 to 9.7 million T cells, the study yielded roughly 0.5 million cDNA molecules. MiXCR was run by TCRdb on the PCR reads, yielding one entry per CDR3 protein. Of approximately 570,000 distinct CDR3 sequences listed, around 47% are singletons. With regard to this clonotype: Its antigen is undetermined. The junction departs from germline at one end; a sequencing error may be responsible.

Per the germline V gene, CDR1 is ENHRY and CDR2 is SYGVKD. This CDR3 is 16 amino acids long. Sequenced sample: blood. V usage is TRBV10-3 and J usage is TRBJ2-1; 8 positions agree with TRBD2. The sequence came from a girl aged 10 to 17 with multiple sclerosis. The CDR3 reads CALSDPSGSSYNEQFF. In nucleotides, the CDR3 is TGTGCCCTCAGTGACCCGAGCGGGAGCTCCTACAATGAGCAGTTCTTC.